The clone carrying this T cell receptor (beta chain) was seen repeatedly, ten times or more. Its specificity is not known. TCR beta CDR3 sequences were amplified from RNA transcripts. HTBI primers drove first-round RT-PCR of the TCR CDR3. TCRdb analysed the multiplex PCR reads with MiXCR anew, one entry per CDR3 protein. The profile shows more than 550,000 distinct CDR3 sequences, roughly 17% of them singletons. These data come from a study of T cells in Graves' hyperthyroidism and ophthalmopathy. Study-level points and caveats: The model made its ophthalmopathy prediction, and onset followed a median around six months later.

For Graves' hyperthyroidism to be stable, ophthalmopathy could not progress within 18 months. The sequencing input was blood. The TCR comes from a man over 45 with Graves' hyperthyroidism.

CDR3 DNA: TGTGCCAGTACTGGGCAGGACCAAAGCTCCTACAATGAGCAGTTCTTC. Translated, it gives CASTGQDQSSYNEQFF. This chain uses TRBV19 with TRBJ2-1; D is undetermined. The CDR3 totals 16 residues. The germline V gene has CDR1 LNHDA and CDR2 SQIVND (reference sequence). V lost 7 bases and J lost 0, with 16 bases in between.